Following are 15 T cell receptor beta chains from one sample sequenced in a study of T cell repertoires in cytomegalovirus infection. Their specific antigens are unknown. TCRdb independently ran MiXCR on the reads; one entry per CDR3 protein. The table has some 310,000 distinct CDR3 sequences, more than 20% seen once. The sample consisted of cultured PBMCs, taken from culture after CMV antigen stimulation. The origin of the receptors is a human donor in good health (CMV status not recorded). Some clones in this sample may be carry-over from other donors' samples.

The rearrangement uses TRBV18 and TRBJ2-7; D remains ambiguous. Germline CDR1 reads KGHSH; CDR2 reads LQKENI. The CDR3 is 13 residues long. The germline V and J ends were trimmed by 8 bases and 2 bases, with 13 bases remaining between them. The CDR3 loop is CASQEAKPYEQYF. The CDR3 DNA is TGTGCCAGCCAAGAGGCGAAGCCCTACGAGCAGTACTTC. The full variable domain, rest sourced from reference TRBV18 and TRBJ2-7, is NAGVMQNPRHLVRRRGQEARLRCSPMKGHSHVYWYRQLPEEGLKFMVYLQKENIIDESGMPKERFSAEFPKEGPSILRIQQVVRGDSAAYFCASQEAKPYEQYFGPGTRLTVT.

This clonotype was seen many times. This sequence joins TRBV7-2 and TRBJ1-2; 8 bases are a match to TRBD1. Germline values: CDR1 SGHTA, CDR2 FQGNSA. The CDR3 consists of 15 residues. Trimming removed 0 bases from V and 6 bases from J; junction bases left unmatched: 6. CDR3 loop: CASSLAAGGVDGYTF. Written as DNA, the CDR3 is TGTGCCAGCAGCTTAGCAGCAGGGGGCGTTGATGGCTACACCTTC.

This clonotype was seen ten or more times. The genes are TRBV11-2 and TRBJ2-1, with 13 bases lining up with TRBD2. Trimming took 2 bases from V and 5 from J; bases not matched to a gene: 6. The CDR3 spans 17 residues. Germline V gene lookup returns CDR1 SGHAT and CDR2 FQNNGV. The CDR3 DNA is TGTGCCAGCAGCTTAAGACTAGCGGGAGGCCAACACAATGAGCAGTTCTTC. Its translation is CASSLRLAGGQHNEQFF.

This clonotype occurred a few times. The genes are TRBV5-5 and TRBJ2-2; no clear D. There are 15 residues in the CDR3. V was shortened by 4 bases and J by 5 bases, with 15 bases between the two germline ends. Germline V gene sequence: CDR1 SGHKS, CDR2 YYEKEE (reference sequence). This CDR3 is CASSQKISWTGELFF. The CDR3 DNA sequence: TGTGCCAGCAGCCAAAAGATCTCGTGGACCGGGGAGCTGTTTTTT.

This clonotype came up a few times. The gene calls are TRBV28 and TRBJ1-1; no clear D gene. This CDR3 is 13 amino acids long. V was pared by 1 base and J by 6 bases, with 9 bases between. CDR1 is MDHEN and CDR2 is SYDVKM in the germline V gene. The CDR3 region is CASSLLGLAEAFF. DNA of the CDR3: TGTGCCAGCAGTTTATTAGGGTTGGCTGAAGCTTTCTTT. Drawing the rest from reference TRBV28 and TRBJ1-1, the complete variable domain is DVKVTQSSRYLVKRTGEKVFLECVQDMDHENMFWYRQDPGLGLRLIYFSYDVKMKEKGDIPEGYSVSREKKERFSLILESASTNQTSMYLCASSLLGLAEAFFGQGTRLTVV.

This clonotype was seen a few times. The chain employs TRBV11-2 and TRBJ1-2; D may be TRBD1 (5 bases). Germline V gene data show CDR1 as SGHAT and CDR2 as FQNNGV. V was cut by 2 bases and J by 0 bases, with 10 bases left in between. The CDR3 is 15 residues long. The CDR3 protein is CASSLRTGPNYGYTF. The CDR3 DNA reads TGTGCCAGCAGCTTAAGAACAGGTCCTAACTATGGCTACACCTTC.

This clonotype was observed a few times. The chain links TRBV6-2 or TRBV6-3 to TRBJ1-2; D is unresolved. The length of the CDR3 is 13 residues. Germline values: CDR1 MNHEY, CDR2 SVGEGT. V lost 5 bases to trimming and J lost 7 bases, with 14 bases between them. CDR3 coding DNA: TGTGCCAGCAGTCCTCTAGGGAGTCGTGGCTACACCTTC. Protein: CASSPLGSRGYTF.

The chain has TRBV7-2 and TRBJ2-5, with D uncertain. V was shortened by 1 base and J by 5 bases, with 8 bases between the two germline ends. CDR1 is SGHTA, CDR2 FQGNSA, per germline. This CDR3 has 13 residues. The CDR3 sequence: CASSLGTLETQYF. The CDR3 DNA follows: TGTGCCAGCAGCTTAGGGACGCTTGAGACCCAGTACTTC.

Points on this clonotype: This may arise from a read error, as a much more abundant clone is one base away. This rearrangement joins TRBV7-2 to TRBJ2-1; the D gene is possibly TRBD2 (6 bases). This CDR3 comprises 16 residues. V lost 7 bases to trimming and J lost 15 bases, with 31 bases between them. From germline, CDR1 is SGHTA and CDR2 FQGNSA. The CDR3 DNA reads TGTGCCAGCAACGACGCGACTGGCGGAGTACCTGGGAGGCTGTTCTTC. This translates into CASNDATGGVPGRLFF. Looking up the rest from reference TRBV7-2 and TRBJ2-1 gives the full variable domain: GAGVSQSPSNKVTEKGKDVELRCDPISGHTALYWYRQSLGQGLEFLIYFQGNSAPDKSGLPSDRFSAERTGGSVSTLTIQRTQQEDSAVYLCASNDATGGVPGRLFFGPGTRLTVL.

This chain links TRBV6-5 with TRBJ2-1; 7 bases fit TRBD2. The length of the CDR3 is 18 residues. Germline loops: CDR1 MNHEY, CDR2 SVGAGI. The trim removed 0 bases at V and 5 bases at J, leaving 13 bases unmatched. CDR3 in amino acids: CASSYSQLFWEGNNEQFF. The CDR3 DNA reads as TGTGCCAGCAGTTACTCGCAATTATTTTGGGAGGGAAACAATGAGCAGTTCTTC.

This clonotype appeared many times. The rearrangement links TRBV7-2 to TRBJ2-5; TRBD2 matches at 8 bases. This CDR3 comprises 14 residues. Germline V lookup: CDR1 SGHTA, CDR2 FQGNSA. V dropped 4 bases and J dropped 7; count of bases not matched to a gene: 8. CDR3 in DNA: TGTGCCAGCAGCTCAAGCGGGGGCGGTGGGACCCAGTACTTC. Its translation: CASSSSGGGGTQYF. Filled out from reference TRBV7-2 and TRBJ2-5, the complete variable domain reads GAGVSQSPSNKVTEKGKDVELRCDPISGHTALYWYRQSLGQGLEFLIYFQGNSAPDKSGLPSDRFSAERTGGSVSTLTIQRTQQEDSAVYLCASSSSGGGGTQYFGPGTRLLVL.

This clonotype occurred a few times. CDR3 amino acids: CASSSPAQGAYGYTF. For the CDR3, the DNA is TGTGCCAGCAGCTCCCCGGCACAGGGCGCCTATGGCTACACCTTC. The chain joins TRBV13 to TRBJ1-2; tentative D call: TRBD1 (6 bases). V was clipped by 4 bases and J by 4 bases, with 16 bases between them. The CDR3 is 15 amino acids. From germline, CDR1 is PRHDT and CDR2 FYEKMQ (reference sequence).

The sample holds many counts of this clonotype. The chain combines TRBV28 with TRBJ2-5, with 9 bases matching TRBD2. In germline, CDR1 is MDHEN, CDR2 SYDVKM. The CDR3 runs to 14 residues. With 5 bases clipped from V and 6 bases from J, the junction kept 7 bases outside the gene matches. CDR3 in DNA: TGTGCCAGCAGTCCTCAGCGGGAGGCGAAGACCCAGTACTTC. Protein: CASSPQREAKTQYF.

The V call is TRBV10-3, the J call TRBJ2-5; D perhaps matches TRBD2 (6 bases). The length of the CDR3 is 13 residues. Trimming pared 7 bases from V and 10 bases from J, leaving 19 bases between. Germline lookup yields CDR1 ENHRY and CDR2 SYGVKD. CDR3 nucleotide sequence: TGTGCCATCACACCCGATCCCGGAGGGATCCAGTACTTC. Its protein is CAITPDPGGIQYF.

The gene calls are TRBV7-6 and TRBJ1-2; tentative D call: TRBD1 (5 bases). CDR3 length equals 13 residues. Trimming cost V 5 bases and J 6 bases, with 13 bases left between them. In germline, CDR1 is SGHVS, CDR2 FNYEAQ. The CDR3 DNA reads as TGTGCCAGCAGCCACACAGGTTTCGATGGCTACACCTTC. Its protein product is CASSHTGFDGYTF.